Listed below are T cell receptor beta chains from one sample, sequenced in a study of blood T cell repertoires in COVID-19. Profiled with immunoSEQ multiplex PCR; TCRdb holds only in-frame clones, not every one. The sample has 200,000 to 250,000 clones; approximately 85% are singletons. The material sequenced was peripheral blood. The receptors were sampled from a middle-aged man with COVID-19, enrolled during active disease. Both conserved end residues are part of each CDR3. A D gene is named only where the DNA matches it firmly.

. TRBV3-1/TRBV3-2 CASSQRGEQYF
. TRBV9 CASSVGPLGGETQYF
. TRBV13 CASSHRTGELFF
TRBD1 TRBV7-9 CASRRTQGALAGYTF
. TRBV2 CASIGRVTTNEKLFF
TRBD1 TRBV12-3/TRBV12-4 CASSTGTGYQQYF
. TRBV2 CASSPPAVSVGVDQYF
. TRBV29-1 CSATDATEAFF
TRBD1 TRBV6-5 CASSTTHRGWDEQYF
. TRBV28 CASSNGQILTDTQYF
TRBD1 TRBV11-1 CASRPPGQGAGEQYF
TRBD1 TRBV24-1 CATSDAGTERYQPQHF
. TRBV4-1 CASSPQGRAYNSPLHF
TRBD1 TRBV6-5 CASRHPGQANQPQHF
. TRBV11-2 CASSLVGQPYNEQFF
. TRBV30 CAWNLGNSGNTIYF
TRBD1 TRBV6-1 CASSESWTGRNEQFF
. TRBV24-1 CATSDISGGQDNEQFF
. TRBV5-6 CASSSMFWRTYEQYF
. TRBV30 CAWSRGRQGIATNEKLFF
. TRBV7-2 CASSLSGGVGPVPEAFF
. TRBV29-1 CSVVGYSPPAYNEQFF
. TRBV30 CAWSVWRKTGELFF
. TRBV30 CAWSPLDIYSGNTIYF
. TRBV16 CASSPTNTGELFF
TRBD1 TRBV27 CASSGGQAFSGNTIYF
. TRBV7-9 CASSPQYEQYF
TRBD2 TRBV27 CASARGGPSYEQYF
. TRBV30 CAWSVGQGGSEKLFF
. TRBV11-2 CATSTGTGNTIYF
TRBD1 TRBV5-4 CASSLDPGGATEAFF
. TRBV11-2 CASSLVSGIRGYTF
. TRBV2 CASSHKIYNEQFF
TRBD2 TRBV15 CATSREVAGGTDTQYF
TRBD1 TRBV18 CASSTGTGGDTQYF
. TRBV9 CASSITGSFSAGELFF
TRBD2 TRBV2 CASQERGALYEQYF
TRBD2 TRBV7-9 CASSGVGGGWSEQFF
. TRBV19 CASSTDTQRGYEQYF
. TRBV6-2/TRBV6-3 CASSYLGVAYEQYF
TRBD2 TRBV5-1 CASSPLTSGRLGNEQFF
. TRBV10-3 CAISEQGYGYTF
TRBD1 TRBV15 CATSRVTGGMGTQYF
. TRBV5-8 CASSRDRNQPQHF
. TRBV19 CASNPGHSTDTQYF
. TRBV10-2 CASRPGKQFGYTF
. TRBV28 CASSYSPARNRANYGYTF
. TRBV6-5 CASSYRQSNQPQHF
. TRBV14 CASSQDTGWGDNSPLHF